This TCR beta chain was observed in a study of blood T cells in healthy people across ages. A note on this clonotype: One end of the junction varies from germline; a read error may be responsible.

A second PCR of 7 to 11 cycles used a sample-barcoded 5' primer and a J-beta primer mix. Every cDNA molecule carried a tag from a template-switch adaptor bearing 12 random nucleotides. TCRdb redid the calling of the 5' RACE reads with MiXCR, one entry per CDR3 protein. Here the sample spans 1.5 million to 2 million distinct CDR3 sequences, roughly a third being singletons. Germline loops: CDR1 MDHEN, CDR2 SYDVKM. The CDR3 sequence is 12 residues long. This rearrangement joins TRBV28 to TRBJ1-5; D remains unclear. The TCR originated in a woman under 40 in good health. Input material: blood. The CDR3 is CVSSLRSQPQHF. The CDR3 bases are TGTGTCAGCAGTTTACGGAGTCAGCCCCAGCATTTT.